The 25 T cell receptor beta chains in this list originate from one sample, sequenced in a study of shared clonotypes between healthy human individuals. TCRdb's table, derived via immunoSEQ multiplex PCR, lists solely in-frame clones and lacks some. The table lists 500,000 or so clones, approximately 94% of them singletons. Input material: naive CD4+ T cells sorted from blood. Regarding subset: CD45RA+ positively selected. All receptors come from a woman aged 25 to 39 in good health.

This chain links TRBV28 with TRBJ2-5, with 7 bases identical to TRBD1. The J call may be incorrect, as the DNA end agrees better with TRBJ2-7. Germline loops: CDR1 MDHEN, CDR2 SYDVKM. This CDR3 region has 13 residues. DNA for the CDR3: TGTGCCAGCAGGGTGGGACAGCCCTACGAGCAGTACTTC. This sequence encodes CASRVGQPYEQYF.

The CDR3 is CASSPSFGNTIYF. CDR3 in DNA: TGTGCCAGCTCACCGTCCTTTGGAAACACCATATATTTT. This rearrangement joins TRBV18 to TRBJ1-3; D not certain. Trimming took off 3 bases at V and 3 bases at J, with 6 bases between the two ends. This CDR3 is built from 13 residues. Germline loops: CDR1 KGHSH, CDR2 LQKENI.

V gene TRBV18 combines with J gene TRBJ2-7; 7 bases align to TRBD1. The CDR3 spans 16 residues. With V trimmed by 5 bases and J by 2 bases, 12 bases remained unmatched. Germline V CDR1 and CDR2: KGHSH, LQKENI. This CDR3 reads CASSSVDRVITYEQYF. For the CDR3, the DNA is TGTGCCAGCTCATCGGTCGACAGGGTGATTACCTACGAGCAGTACTTC.

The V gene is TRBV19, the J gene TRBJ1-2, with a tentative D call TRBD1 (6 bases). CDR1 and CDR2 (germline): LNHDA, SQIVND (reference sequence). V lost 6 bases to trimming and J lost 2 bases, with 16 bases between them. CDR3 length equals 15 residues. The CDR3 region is CASRIPGQINYGYTF. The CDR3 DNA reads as TGTGCCAGTAGAATACCTGGACAGATCAACTATGGCTACACCTTC.

CDR3 DNA sequence: TGTGCCAGCAGCCCCTCGGGGAGCAATCAGCCCCAGCATTTT. Translating it yields CASSPSGSNQPQHF. V and J are TRBV7-9 and TRBJ1-5; D is unclear. The V and J ends lost 5 bases and 1 base respectively, with 9 bases between them. Germline V lookup: CDR1 SEHNR, CDR2 FQNEAQ (reference sequence). This CDR3 spans 14 amino acids.

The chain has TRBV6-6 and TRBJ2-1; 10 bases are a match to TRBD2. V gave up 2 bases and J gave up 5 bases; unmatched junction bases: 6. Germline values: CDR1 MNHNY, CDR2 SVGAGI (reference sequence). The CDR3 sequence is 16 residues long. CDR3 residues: CASSYQASGSDNEQFF. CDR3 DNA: TGTGCCAGCAGTTACCAAGCTAGCGGGAGTGACAATGAGCAGTTCTTC.

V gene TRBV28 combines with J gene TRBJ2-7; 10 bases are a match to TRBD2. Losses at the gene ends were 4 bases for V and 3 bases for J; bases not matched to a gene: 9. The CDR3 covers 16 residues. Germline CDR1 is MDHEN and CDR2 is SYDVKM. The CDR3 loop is CASSYGSGGDSYEQYF. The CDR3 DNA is TGTGCCAGCAGTTACGGCAGCGGGGGGGATAGCTACGAGCAGTACTTC.

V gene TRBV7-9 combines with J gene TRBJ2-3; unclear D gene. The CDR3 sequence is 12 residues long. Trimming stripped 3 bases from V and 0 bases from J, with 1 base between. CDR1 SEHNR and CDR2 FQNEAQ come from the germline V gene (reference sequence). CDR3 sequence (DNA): TGTGCCAGCAGCTTCAGCACAGATACGCAGTATTTT. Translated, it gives CASSFSTDTQYF.

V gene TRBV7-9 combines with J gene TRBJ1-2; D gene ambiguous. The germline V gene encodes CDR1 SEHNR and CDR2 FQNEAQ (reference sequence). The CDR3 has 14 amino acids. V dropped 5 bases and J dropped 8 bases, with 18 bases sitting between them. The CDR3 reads CASSPVFRGGGYTF. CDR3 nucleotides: TGTGCCAGCAGCCCCGTTTTTCGGGGAGGAGGCTACACCTTC. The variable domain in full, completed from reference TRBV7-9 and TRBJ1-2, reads DTGVSQNPRHKITKRGQNVTFRCDPISEHNRLYWYRQTLGQGPEFLTYFQNEAQLEKSRLLSDRFSAERPKGSFSTLEIQRTEQGDSAMYLCASSPVFRGGGYTFGSGTRLTVV.

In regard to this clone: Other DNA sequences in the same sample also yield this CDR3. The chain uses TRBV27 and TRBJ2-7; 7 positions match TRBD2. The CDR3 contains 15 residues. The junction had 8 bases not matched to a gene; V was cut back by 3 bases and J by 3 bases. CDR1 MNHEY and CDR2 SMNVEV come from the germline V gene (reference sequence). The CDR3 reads CASSFGAGEVYEQYF. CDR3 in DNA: TGTGCCAGCAGTTTTGGCGCGGGAGAGGTCTACGAGCAGTACTTC.

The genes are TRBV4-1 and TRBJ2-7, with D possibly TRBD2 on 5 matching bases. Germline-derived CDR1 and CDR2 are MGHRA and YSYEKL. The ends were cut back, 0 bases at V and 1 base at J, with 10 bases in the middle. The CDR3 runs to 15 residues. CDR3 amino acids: CASSQEMLASYEQYF. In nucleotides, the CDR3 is TGCGCCAGCAGCCAAGAAATGCTAGCATCCTACGAGCAGTACTTC.

The CDR3 spells CASSPLGNSGANVLTF. For the CDR3, the DNA is TGTGCCAGCAGCCCCCTCGGTAACTCTGGGGCCAACGTCCTGACTTTC. The chain recombines TRBV7-3 with TRBJ2-6; D gene unclear. CDR1 is SGHTA, CDR2 FQGTGA, per germline. The CDR3 has 16 residues. V was clipped by 5 bases and J by 0 bases, with 11 bases between them.

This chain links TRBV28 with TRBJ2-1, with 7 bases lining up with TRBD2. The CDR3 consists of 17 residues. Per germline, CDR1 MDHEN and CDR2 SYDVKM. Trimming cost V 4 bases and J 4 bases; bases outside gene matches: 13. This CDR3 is CASSWSGLAETYNEQFF. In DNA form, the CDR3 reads TGTGCCAGCAGTTGGTCGGGGCTAGCGGAGACTTACAATGAGCAGTTCTTC. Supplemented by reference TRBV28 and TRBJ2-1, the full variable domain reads DVKVTQSSRYLVKRTGEKVFLECVQDMDHENMFWYRQDPGLGLRLIYFSYDVKMKEKGDIPEGYSVSREKKERFSLILESASTNQTSMYLCASSWSGLAETYNEQFFGPGTRLTVL.

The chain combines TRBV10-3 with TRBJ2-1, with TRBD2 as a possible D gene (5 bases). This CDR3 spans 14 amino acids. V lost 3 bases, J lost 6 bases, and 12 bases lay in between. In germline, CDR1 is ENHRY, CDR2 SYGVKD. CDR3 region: CAISEDLAFNEQFF. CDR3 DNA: TGTGCCATCAGTGAAGACCTAGCATTCAATGAGCAGTTCTTC.

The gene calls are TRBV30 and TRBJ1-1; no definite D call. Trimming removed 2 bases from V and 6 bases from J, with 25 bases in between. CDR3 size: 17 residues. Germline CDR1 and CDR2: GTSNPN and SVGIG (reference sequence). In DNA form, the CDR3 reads TGTGCCTGGAGTTACTTACCCAGCGGTCGACGCGAAGCTGAAGCTTTCTTT. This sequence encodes CAWSYLPSGRREAEAFF.

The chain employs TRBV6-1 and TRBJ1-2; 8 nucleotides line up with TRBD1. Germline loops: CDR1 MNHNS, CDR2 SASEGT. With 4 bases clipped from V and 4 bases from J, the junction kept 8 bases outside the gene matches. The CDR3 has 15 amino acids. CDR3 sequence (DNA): TGTGCCAGCAGTGCCGTACCGGACAGGGTCTATGGCTACACCTTC. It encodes CASSAVPDRVYGYTF.

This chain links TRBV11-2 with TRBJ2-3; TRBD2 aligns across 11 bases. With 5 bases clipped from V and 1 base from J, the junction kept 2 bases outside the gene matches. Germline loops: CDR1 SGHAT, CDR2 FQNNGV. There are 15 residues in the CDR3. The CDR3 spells CASSTGLAGTDTQYF. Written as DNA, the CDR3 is TGTGCCAGCAGCACGGGACTAGCGGGCACAGATACGCAGTATTTT.

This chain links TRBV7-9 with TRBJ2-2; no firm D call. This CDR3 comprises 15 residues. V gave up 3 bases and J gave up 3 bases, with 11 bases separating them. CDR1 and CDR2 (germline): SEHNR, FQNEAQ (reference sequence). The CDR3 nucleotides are TGTGCCAGCAGCTTCAGTAGGTGGTACACCGGGGAGCTGTTTTTT. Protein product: CASSFSRWYTGELFF.

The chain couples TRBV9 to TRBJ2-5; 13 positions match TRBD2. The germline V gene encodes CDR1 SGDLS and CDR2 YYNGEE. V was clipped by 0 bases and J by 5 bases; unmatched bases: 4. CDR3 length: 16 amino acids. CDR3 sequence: CASSVGRTSGSETQYF. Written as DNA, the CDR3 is TGTGCCAGCAGCGTAGGACGGACTAGCGGGAGTGAGACCCAGTACTTC.

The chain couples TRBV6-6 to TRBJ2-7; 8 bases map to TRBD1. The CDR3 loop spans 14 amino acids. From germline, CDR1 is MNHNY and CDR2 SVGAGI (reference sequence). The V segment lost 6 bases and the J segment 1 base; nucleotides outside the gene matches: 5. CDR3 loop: CASRLGQGSYEQYF. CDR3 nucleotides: TGTGCCAGCAGATTAGGACAGGGTTCCTACGAGCAGTACTTC.

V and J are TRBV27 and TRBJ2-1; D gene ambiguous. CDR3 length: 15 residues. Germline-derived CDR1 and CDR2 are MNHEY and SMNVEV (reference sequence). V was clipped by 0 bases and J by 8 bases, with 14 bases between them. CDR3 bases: TGTGCCAGCAGTTTATCTACCTGGGGTCGGGATGAGCAGTTCTTC. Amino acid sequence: CASSLSTWGRDEQFF.

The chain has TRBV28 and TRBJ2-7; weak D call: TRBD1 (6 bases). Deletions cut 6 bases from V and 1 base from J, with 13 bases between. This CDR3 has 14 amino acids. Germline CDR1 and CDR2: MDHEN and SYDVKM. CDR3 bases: TGTGCCAGCAGCACAGGGAGTAGGTCCTACGAGCAGTACTTC. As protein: CASSTGSRSYEQYF. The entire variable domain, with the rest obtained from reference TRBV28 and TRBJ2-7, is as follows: DVKVTQSSRYLVKRTGEKVFLECVQDMDHENMFWYRQDPGLGLRLIYFSYDVKMKEKGDIPEGYSVSREKKERFSLILESASTNQTSMYLCASSTGSRSYEQYFGPGTRLTVT.

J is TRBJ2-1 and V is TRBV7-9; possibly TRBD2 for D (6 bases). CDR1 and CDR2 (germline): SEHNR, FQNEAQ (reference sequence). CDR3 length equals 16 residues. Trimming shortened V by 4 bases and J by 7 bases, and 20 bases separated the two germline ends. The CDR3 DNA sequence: TGTGCCAGCAGCTCCCGACTAGAGGGACTCGGGAATGAGCAGTTCTTC. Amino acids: CASSSRLEGLGNEQFF.

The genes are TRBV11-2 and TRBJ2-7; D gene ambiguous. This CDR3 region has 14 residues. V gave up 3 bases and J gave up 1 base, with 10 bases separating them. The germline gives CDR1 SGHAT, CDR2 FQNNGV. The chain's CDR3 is CASSFGSGSYEQYF. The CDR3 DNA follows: TGTGCCAGCAGCTTTGGGTCTGGGTCCTACGAGCAGTACTTC.

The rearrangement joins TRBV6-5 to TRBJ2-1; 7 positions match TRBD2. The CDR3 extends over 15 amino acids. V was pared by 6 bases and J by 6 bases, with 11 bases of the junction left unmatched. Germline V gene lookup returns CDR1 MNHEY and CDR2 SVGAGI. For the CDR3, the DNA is TGTGCCAGCAGCCCCGGACTAGATCGTTTCAATGAGCAGTTCTTC. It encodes CASSPGLDRFNEQFF.